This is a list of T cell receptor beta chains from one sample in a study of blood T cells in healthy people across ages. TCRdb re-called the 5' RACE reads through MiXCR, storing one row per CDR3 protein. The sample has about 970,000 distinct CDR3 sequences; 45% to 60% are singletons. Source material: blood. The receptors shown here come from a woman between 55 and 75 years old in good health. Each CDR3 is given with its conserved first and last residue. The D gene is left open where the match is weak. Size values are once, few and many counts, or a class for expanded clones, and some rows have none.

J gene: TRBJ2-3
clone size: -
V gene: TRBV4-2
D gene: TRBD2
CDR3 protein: CASSQELAVDTQYF
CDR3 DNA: TGTGCCAGCAGCCAAGAACTAGCGGTAGATACGCAGTATTTT

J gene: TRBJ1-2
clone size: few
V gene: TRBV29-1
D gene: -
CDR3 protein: CSVDDFGGYTF
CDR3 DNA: TGCAGCGTTGACGATTTCGGAGGCTACACCTTC

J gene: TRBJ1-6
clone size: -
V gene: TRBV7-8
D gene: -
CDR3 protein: CASSTLLQGDNSPLHF
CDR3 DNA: TGTGCCAGCAGTACCCTTTTGCAAGGGGACAACTCACCCCTCCACTTT

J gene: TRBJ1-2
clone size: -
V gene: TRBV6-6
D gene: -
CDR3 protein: CASSNPRVLNYGYTF
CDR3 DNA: TGTGCCAGCAGTAACCCCAGGGTCCTCAACTATGGCTACACCTTC

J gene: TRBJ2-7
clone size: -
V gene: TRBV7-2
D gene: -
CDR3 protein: CTSSSRGLSYEQYF
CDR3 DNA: TGTACCAGCAGCTCAAGAGGACTGAGCTACGAGCAGTACTTC

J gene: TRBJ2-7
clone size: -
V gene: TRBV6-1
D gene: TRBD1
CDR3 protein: CASSEKTGWFYEQYF
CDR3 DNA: TGTGCCAGCAGTGAAAAGACAGGGTGGTTCTACGAGCAGTACTTC

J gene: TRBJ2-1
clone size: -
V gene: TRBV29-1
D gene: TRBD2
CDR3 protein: CSVEEARRAGGREQFF
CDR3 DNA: TGCAGCGTTGAAGAGGCCCGACGAGCGGGAGGCCGGGAGCAGTTCTTC

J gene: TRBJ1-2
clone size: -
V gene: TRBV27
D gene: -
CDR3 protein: CASRGAAFYGYTF
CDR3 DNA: TGTGCCAGCCGAGGGGCGGCTTTCTATGGCTACACCTTC

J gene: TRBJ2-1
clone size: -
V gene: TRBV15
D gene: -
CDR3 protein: CATSTRTAYNEQFF
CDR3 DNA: TGTGCCACCAGCACTCGGACAGCATACAATGAGCAGTTCTTC

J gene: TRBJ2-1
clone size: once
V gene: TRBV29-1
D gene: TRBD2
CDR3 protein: CSVEGNAGGWGNEQFF
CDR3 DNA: TGCAGCGTTGAAGGGAACGCGGGAGGGTGGGGCAATGAGCAGTTCTTC

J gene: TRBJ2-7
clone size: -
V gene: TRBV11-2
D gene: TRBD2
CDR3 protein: CASRGKAGGEQYF
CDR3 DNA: TGTGCCAGCAGGGGAAAAGCGGGAGGCGAGCAGTACTTC

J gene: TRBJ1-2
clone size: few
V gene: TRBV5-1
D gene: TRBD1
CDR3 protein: CASQTGGQNGYTF
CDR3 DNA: TGCGCCAGCCAGACAGGGGGTCAGAATGGCTACACCTTC

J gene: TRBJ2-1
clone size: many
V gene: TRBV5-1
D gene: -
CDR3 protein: CASSLGYEQFF
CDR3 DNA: TGCGCCAGCAGCTTGGGCTATGAGCAGTTCTTC

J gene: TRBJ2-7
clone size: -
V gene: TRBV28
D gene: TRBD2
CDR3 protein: CASSSPGLAGERRYF
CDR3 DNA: TGTGCCAGCAGTTCCCCAGGACTGGCGGGAGAGCGACGGTACTTC

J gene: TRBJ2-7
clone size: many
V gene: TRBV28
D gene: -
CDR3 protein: CASSSTGNEQYF
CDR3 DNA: TGTGCCAGCAGTTCGACAGGAAACGAGCAGTACTTC

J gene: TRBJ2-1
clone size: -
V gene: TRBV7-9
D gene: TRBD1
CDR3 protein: CASSSIYGTGDNEQFF
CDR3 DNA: TGTGCCAGCAGCTCCATATATGGGACAGGGGACAATGAGCAGTTCTTC

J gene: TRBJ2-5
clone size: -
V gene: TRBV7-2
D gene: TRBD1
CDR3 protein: CASSLTGSSETQYF
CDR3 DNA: TGTGCCAGCAGCCTGACAGGGAGTTCAGAGACCCAGTACTTC

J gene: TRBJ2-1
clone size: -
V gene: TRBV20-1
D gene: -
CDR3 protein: CSASDLSGLNNEQFF
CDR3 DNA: TGCAGTGCTAGCGATCTTAGCGGCCTCAACAATGAGCAGTTCTTC

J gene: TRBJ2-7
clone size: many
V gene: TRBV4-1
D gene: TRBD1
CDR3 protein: CASSPTGRDYEQYF
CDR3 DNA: TGCGCCAGCAGCCCGACAGGGAGAGACTACGAGCAGTACTTC

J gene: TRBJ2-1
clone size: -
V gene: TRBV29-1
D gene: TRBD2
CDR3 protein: CSVPGTSVYEQFF
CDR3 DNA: TGCAGCGTGCCCGGGACTAGTGTGTATGAGCAGTTCTTC

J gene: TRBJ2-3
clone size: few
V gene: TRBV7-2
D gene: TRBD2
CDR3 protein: CASTKREGPDTQYF
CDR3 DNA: TGTGCCAGCACCAAGCGGGAGGGCCCGGATACGCAGTATTTT

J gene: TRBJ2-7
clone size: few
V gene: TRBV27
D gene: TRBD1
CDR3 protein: CASTLRTGAFYEQYF
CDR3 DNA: TGTGCCAGCACCCTACGGACAGGGGCATTCTACGAGCAGTACTTC

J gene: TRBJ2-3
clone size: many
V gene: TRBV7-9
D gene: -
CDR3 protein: CASSLWGDTQYF
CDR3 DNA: TGTGCCAGCAGTTTATGGGGAGATACGCAGTATTTT

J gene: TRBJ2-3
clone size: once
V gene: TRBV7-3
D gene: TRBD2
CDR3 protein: CASTIPSPSGTDPQYF
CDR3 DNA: TGTGCCAGCACCATCCCCTCCCCTAGCGGCACAGATCCGCAGTATTTT

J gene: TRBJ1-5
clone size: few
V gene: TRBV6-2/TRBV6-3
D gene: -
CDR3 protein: CASSTTRAFQPQHF
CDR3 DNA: TGTGCCAGCAGCACAACCAGGGCCTTTCAGCCCCAGCATTTT

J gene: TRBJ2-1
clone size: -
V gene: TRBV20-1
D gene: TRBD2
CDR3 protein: CSARDSILRASGRSRNEQFF
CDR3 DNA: TGCAGTGCTAGAGATTCGATTTTGAGAGCTAGCGGGAGAAGTCGCAATGAGCAGTTCTTC

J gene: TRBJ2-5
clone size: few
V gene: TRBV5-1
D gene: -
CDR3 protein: CASSAGSGETQYF
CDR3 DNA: TGCGCCAGCAGCGCAGGGAGTGGCGAGACCCAGTACTTC

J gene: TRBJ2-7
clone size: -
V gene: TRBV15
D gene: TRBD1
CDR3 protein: CATSRDQRDSGSEQYF
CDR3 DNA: TGTGCCACCAGCAGAGATCAACGGGACAGTGGTAGCGAGCAGTACTTC

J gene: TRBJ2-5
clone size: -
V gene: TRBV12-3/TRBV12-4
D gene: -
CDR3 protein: CASKVQAVETQYF
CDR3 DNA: TGTGCAAGCAAGGTGCAGGCAGTAGAGACCCAGTACTTC

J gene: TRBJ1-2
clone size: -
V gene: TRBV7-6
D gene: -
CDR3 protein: CASSFGTSQENYGYTF
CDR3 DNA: TGTGCCAGCAGCTTTGGGACCAGCCAAGAAAACTATGGCTACACCTTC

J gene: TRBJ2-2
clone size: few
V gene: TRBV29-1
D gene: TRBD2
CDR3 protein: CSVGTTSGRNTGELFF
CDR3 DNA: TGCAGCGTTGGCACTACTAGCGGGAGAAACACCGGGGAGCTGTTTTTT

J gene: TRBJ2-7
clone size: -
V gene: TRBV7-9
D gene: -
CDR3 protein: CASSFPGGENYEQYF
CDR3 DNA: TGTGCCAGCAGCTTTCCGGGGGGCGAGAACTACGAGCAGTACTTC

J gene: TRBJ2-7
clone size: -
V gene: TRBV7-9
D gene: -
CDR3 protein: CASSSRDGELSYEQYF
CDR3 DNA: TGTGCCAGCAGCTCCCGGGACGGAGAACTCTCCTACGAGCAGTACTTC

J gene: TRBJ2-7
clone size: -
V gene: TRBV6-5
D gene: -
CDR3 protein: CASSTLLGVHEQYF
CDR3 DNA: TGTGCCAGCAGTACATTATTAGGGGTCCATGAGCAGTACTTC

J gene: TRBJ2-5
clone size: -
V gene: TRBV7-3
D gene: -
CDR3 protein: CASSLRASDGGEQYF
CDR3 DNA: TGTGCCAGCAGCTTAAGGGCCTCCGACGGAGGTGAGCAGTACTTC

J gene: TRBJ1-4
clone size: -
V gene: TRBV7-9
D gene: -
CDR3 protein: CASSFSGGSYEKLFF
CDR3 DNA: TGTGCCAGCAGCTTCAGTGGGGGCTCGTATGAAAAACTGTTTTTT

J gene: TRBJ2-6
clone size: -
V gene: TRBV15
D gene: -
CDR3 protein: CATSPLGAGANVLTF
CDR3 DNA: TGTGCCACCAGCCCCCTTGGGGCTGGGGCCAACGTCCTGACTTTC

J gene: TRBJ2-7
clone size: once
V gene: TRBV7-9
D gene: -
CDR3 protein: CASSLEGRLVYEQYF
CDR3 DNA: TGTGCCAGCAGCTTAGAGGGTAGGCTAGTCTACGAGCAGTACTTC

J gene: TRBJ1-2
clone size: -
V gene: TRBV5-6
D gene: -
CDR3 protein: CASSSYRSGYTF
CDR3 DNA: TGTGCCAGCAGCTCCTACCGGTCTGGCTACACCTTC

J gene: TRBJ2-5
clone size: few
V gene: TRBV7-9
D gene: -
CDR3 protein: CASSQSGTQETQYF
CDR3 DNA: TGTGCCAGCAGCCAATCAGGGACCCAAGAGACCCAGTACTTC

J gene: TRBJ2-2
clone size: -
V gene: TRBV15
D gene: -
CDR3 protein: CATRGSVELFF
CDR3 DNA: TGTGCCACCAGGGGAAGCGTGGAGCTGTTTTTT

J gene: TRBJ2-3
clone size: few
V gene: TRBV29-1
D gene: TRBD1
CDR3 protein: CSVATTGTADTQYF
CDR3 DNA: TGCAGCGTTGCAACGACAGGGACGGCAGATACGCAGTATTTT

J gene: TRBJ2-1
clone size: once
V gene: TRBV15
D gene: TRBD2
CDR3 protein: CATSKGLGSYNEQFF
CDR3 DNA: TGTGCCACCAGCAAGGGACTAGGATCCTACAATGAGCAGTTCTTC

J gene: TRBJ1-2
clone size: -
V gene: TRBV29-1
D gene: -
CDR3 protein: CSRDPTAPCNYGYTF
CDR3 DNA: TGCAGCCGAGACCCGACCGCACCTTGCAACTATGGCTACACCTTC

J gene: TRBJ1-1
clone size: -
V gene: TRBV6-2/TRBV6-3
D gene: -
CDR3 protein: CASAITGSLPEAFF
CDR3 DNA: TGTGCCAGCGCGATAACGGGGAGTTTGCCTGAAGCTTTCTTT

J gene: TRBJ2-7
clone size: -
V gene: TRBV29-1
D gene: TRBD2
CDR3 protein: CSVVKRGYEQYF
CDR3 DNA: TGCAGCGTTGTAAAGCGGGGCTACGAGCAGTACTTC

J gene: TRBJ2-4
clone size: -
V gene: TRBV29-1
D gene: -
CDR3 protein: CSVALGPSYKQYF
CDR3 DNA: TGCAGCGTTGCTCTAGGGCCCTCCTACAAGCAGTACTTC

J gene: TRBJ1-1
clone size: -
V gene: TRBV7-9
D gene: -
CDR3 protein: CASSPQGPMNTEAFF
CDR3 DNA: TGTGCCAGCAGCCCGCAGGGGCCAATGAACACTGAAGCTTTCTTT

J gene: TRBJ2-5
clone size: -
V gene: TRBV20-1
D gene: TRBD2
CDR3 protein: CSARVTSGSWETQYF
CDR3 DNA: TGCAGTGCTAGAGTGACTAGCGGGAGTTGGGAGACCCAGTACTTC

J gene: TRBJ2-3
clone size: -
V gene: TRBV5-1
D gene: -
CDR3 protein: CASSLWTSTKNTDTQYF
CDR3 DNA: TGCGCCAGCAGCCTTTGGACGTCAACCAAGAACACAGATACGCAGTATTTT

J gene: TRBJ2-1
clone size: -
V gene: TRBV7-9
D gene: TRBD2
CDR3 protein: CANAGLSYNEQFF
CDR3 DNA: TGTGCCAACGCGGGACTAAGTTACAATGAGCAGTTCTTC

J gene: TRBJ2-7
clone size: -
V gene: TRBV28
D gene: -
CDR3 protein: CASRFGWGEQYF
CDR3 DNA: TGTGCCAGCAGATTCGGGTGGGGCGAGCAGTACTTC

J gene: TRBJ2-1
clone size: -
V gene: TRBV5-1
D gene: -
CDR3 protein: CASSFGAAAYEQFF
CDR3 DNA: TGCGCCAGCAGCTTTGGGGCGGCGGCCTACGAGCAGTTCTTC